The 10 T cell receptor beta chains given below trace back to one sample, sequenced in a study of T-cell reconstitution after alpha-beta-depleted transplantation in children. Unique molecular identifiers were incorporated when the TCRbeta library was constructed. MiXCR was run by TCRdb on the PCR reads, yielding one entry per CDR3 protein. Among about 610,000 distinct CDR3 sequences listed, about 10% were seen once. Source: PBMCs from the stem cell graft donor, taken from the stem cell graft. These receptors all stem from a human donor who donated a stem cell graft to a child with acute myeloid leukemia.

The chain carries TRBV30 and TRBJ2-5; D remains unclear. The CDR3 has 15 residues. Trimming stripped 0 bases from V and 2 bases from J, with 13 bases between. CDR1 and CDR2 (germline): GTSNPN, SVGIG (reference sequence). The CDR3 DNA is TGTGCCTGGAGTGTACGTGGGCAGCTGCAAGAGACCCAGTACTTC. Protein: CAWSVRGQLQETQYF.

The V and J genes are TRBV7-2 and TRBJ2-7; TRBD2 aligns across 9 bases. This CDR3 region has 16 residues. With 5 bases clipped from V and 6 bases from J, the junction kept 14 bases outside the gene matches. Germline-derived CDR1 and CDR2 are SGHTA and FQGNSA. The CDR3, as DNA: TGTGCCAGCAGCCCCCAACGAGCGGGAGGCATGATCGAGCAGTACTTC. Translation: CASSPQRAGGMIEQYF. The complete variable domain, with remaining parts taken from reference TRBV7-2 and TRBJ2-7, reads GAGVSQSPSNKVTEKGKDVELRCDPISGHTALYWYRQSLGQGLEFLIYFQGNSAPDKSGLPSDRFSAERTGGSVSTLTIQRTQQEDSAVYLCASSPQRAGGMIEQYFGPGTRLTVT.

J is TRBJ2-7 and V is TRBV20-1, with no clear D. Between the trimmed V and J ends, which lost 2 bases and 0 bases, there was a span of 11 bases. Germline CDR1 reads DFQATT; CDR2 reads SNEGSKA (reference sequence). This CDR3 is built from 14 residues. CDR3 protein: CSARTPRNSYEQYF. In DNA form, the CDR3 reads TGCAGTGCTAGAACTCCCCGAAACTCCTACGAGCAGTACTTC.

Regarding this clonotype: The CDR3 end shows no conserved phenylalanine or tryptophan, and so a read error is likely. The chain employs TRBV20-1 and TRBJ2-1, with D maybe TRBD1 (5 bases). Trimming took 2 bases from V and 0 from J, leaving 5 bases between them. The CDR3 totals 13 residues. Germline CDR1 reads DFQATT; CDR2 reads SNEGSKA (reference sequence). The CDR3 here is CSARQGSYNEQFL. The CDR3 DNA is TGCAGTGCTAGACAGGGCTCCTACAATGAGCAGTTCCTC.

This clonotype appeared many times. The genes are TRBV7-2 and TRBJ1-2; D is ambiguous. Germline values: CDR1 SGHTA, CDR2 FQGNSA. V was clipped by 1 base and J by 2 bases, with 14 bases between them. The CDR3 is 16 residues long. The CDR3 is CASSLVNQGRNYGYTF. The CDR3 DNA reads TGTGCCAGCAGCTTAGTAAATCAAGGGCGGAACTATGGCTACACCTTC.

The sample holds a few counts of this clonotype. This chain connects TRBV30 to TRBJ2-7; D may correspond to TRBD1 or TRBD2 (5 bases each). V lost 0 bases to trimming and J lost 0 bases, with 9 bases between them. Germline CDR1 is GTSNPN and CDR2 is SVGIG (reference sequence). The CDR3 runs to 14 residues. The DNA for the CDR3 is TGTGCCTGGAGTGTCGCAGGGAGCTCCTACGAGCAGTACTTC. This encodes CAWSVAGSSYEQYF.

This clonotype was picked up many times. V and J are TRBV20-1 and TRBJ2-7; the D gene is possibly TRBD2 (6 bases). The CDR3 sequence is 12 residues long. Germline loops: CDR1 DFQATT, CDR2 SNEGSKA (reference sequence). V was cut by 6 bases and J by 7 bases, with 16 bases left in between. CDR3 loop: CSAGGLSFEQYF. The CDR3 DNA sequence: TGCAGTGCGGGGGGACTTTCGTTTGAGCAGTACTTC.

This clonotype has just a few counts. The chain is built from TRBV20-1 and TRBJ2-1; D might be TRBD2 (6 bases). V shed 3 bases and J shed 5 bases, with 20 bases lying between them. This CDR3 contains 16 residues. Germline-derived CDR1 and CDR2 are DFQATT and SNEGSKA (reference sequence). The CDR3 loop is CSARPGGARLNNEQFF. The CDR3 DNA follows: TGCAGTGCTAGGCCGGGCGGGGCTAGGCTAAACAATGAGCAGTTCTTC.

The sample holds a few counts of this clonotype. The chain joins TRBV12-3 or TRBV12-4 to TRBJ2-1; TRBD2 is a possible D gene (6 bases). The CDR3 covers 15 residues. Trimming removed 5 bases from V and 6 bases from J, with 17 bases in between. DNA for the CDR3: TGTGCCAGCAGTGCGACCAGCGGGCCCAGCAATGAGCAGTTCTTC. Protein: CASSATSGPSNEQFF.

The chain employs TRBV2 and TRBJ2-1; 11 bases are shared with TRBD2. The CDR3 has 15 amino acids. CDR1 is SNHLY and CDR2 is FYNNEI in the germline V gene. Trimming at V came to 1 base and at J to 9 bases, leaving 5 bases not matched to a gene. The DNA of the CDR3 is TGTGCCAGCAGTGAAGTAGCGGGAGGGCCCGCTGAGCAGTTCTTC. Translation gives CASSEVAGGPAEQFF.